Listed here are 16 T cell receptor beta chains from one sample, sequenced in a study of blood T cell repertoires in COVID-19. Profiling relied on immunoSEQ multiplex PCR, and the TCRdb table lists in-frame clones only, not all of them. The sample has 130,000 to 150,000 clones; approximately 83% are singletons. The sequenced material came from peripheral blood. Source of these receptors: a woman aged 55-69 years with COVID-19, enrolled during active disease.

This chain links TRBV19 with TRBJ2-1; TRBD1 matches 7 bases. CDR1 and CDR2 (germline): LNHDA, SQIVND (reference sequence). This CDR3 has 14 amino acids. Germline trimming cut 5 bases from V and 4 bases from J; bases unmatched to any gene: 5. The DNA of the CDR3 is TGTGCCAGTAGTCAACAGGGGCCTTACAATGAGCAGTTCTTC. Translation gives CASSQQGPYNEQFF. The full variable domain, completed using reference TRBV19 and TRBJ2-1, is DGGITQSPKYLFRKEGQNVTLSCEQNLNHDAMYWYRQDPGQGLRLIYYSQIVNDFQKGDIAEGYSVSREKKESFPLTVTSAQKNPTAFYLCASSQQGPYNEQFFGPGTRLTVL.

The chain employs TRBV27 and TRBJ1-1, with 10 bases lining up with TRBD1. J was trimmed by 1 base and V by 5 bases; bases with no gene match: 10. The CDR3 is 17 amino acids. CDR1 is MNHEY and CDR2 is SMNVEV in the germline V gene (reference sequence). The CDR3 DNA sequence: TGTGCCAGCAGTCCTTCATGGACAGGGGGGGAGAACACTGAAGCTTTCTTT. This translates into CASSPSWTGGENTEAFF.

This rearrangement joins TRBV9 to TRBJ2-5; 7 bases fit TRBD2. Unmatched junction bases numbered 2, after V lost 0 bases and J lost 3 bases. Per the germline V gene, CDR1 is SGDLS and CDR2 is YYNGEE. This CDR3 comprises 14 residues. The CDR3 DNA sequence: TGTGCCAGCAGCGTAGCCGGGACTAAAGAGACCCAGTACTTC. This sequence encodes CASSVAGTKETQYF.

This rearrangement joins TRBV30 to TRBJ1-6; 9 nucleotides agree with TRBD1. The CDR3 has 15 amino acids. Germline CDR1 and CDR2: GTSNPN and SVGIG (reference sequence). The V and J ends lost 1 base and 10 bases, in that order; junction bases with no gene match: 8. In DNA form, the CDR3 reads TGTGCCTGGAGTGCCCAGAGGACAGGGGCCTCACCCCTCCACTTT. Protein product: CAWSAQRTGASPLHF.

This chain joins TRBV9 and TRBJ2-5, with D possibly being TRBD2 (6 bases). The germline V gene encodes CDR1 SGDLS and CDR2 YYNGEE. The CDR3 is made up of 15 amino acids. V lost 6 bases to trimming and J lost 4 bases, with 19 bases between them. The CDR3 loop is CASTKGVAVGETQYF. The CDR3 bases are TGTGCCAGCACAAAAGGGGTAGCGGTGGGAGAGACCCAGTACTTC. The variable domain in full, completed from reference TRBV9 and TRBJ2-5, reads DSGVTQTPKHLITATGQRVTLRCSPRSGDLSVYWYQQSLDQGLQFLIQYYNGEERAKGNILERFSAQQFPDLHSELNLSSLELGDSALYFCASTKGVAVGETQYFGPGTRLLVL.

J is TRBJ2-7 and V is TRBV7-9, with a tentative D call TRBD1 (6 bases). Germline CDR1 reads SEHNR; CDR2 reads FQNEAQ (reference sequence). The CDR3 has 15 residues. The germline V and J ends were trimmed by 1 base and 3 bases, with 13 bases remaining between them. As DNA, the CDR3 is TGTGCCAGCAGCTTAGGGGGGCTTGGTAACTACGAGCAGTACTTC. Protein: CASSLGGLGNYEQYF.

This rearrangement joins TRBV21-1 to TRBJ2-1; the table gives TRBD1 as D, unverified against the DNA. TRBV21-1 is a known pseudogene. The CDR3 is 17 amino acids. The CDR3: CASSKGGDRVEFDEQFF. The CDR3 coding sequence is TGTGCCAGCAGCAAAGGAGGGGACAGGGTTGAATTCGATGAGCAGTTCTTC.

The rearrangement uses TRBV6-6 and TRBJ2-7, with 7 bases identical to TRBD1. The germline V gene encodes CDR1 MNHNY and CDR2 SVGAGI (reference sequence). The CDR3 sequence is 15 residues long. The junction had 10 bases not matched to a gene; V was cut back by 6 bases and J by 2 bases. The CDR3 here is CASSEGQDLTYEQYF. CDR3 DNA sequence: TGTGCCAGCAGCGAAGGACAGGACCTTACCTACGAGCAGTACTTC.

This clone was seen only once. The rearrangement uses TRBV12-5 and TRBJ2-1; 7 bases are shared with TRBD1. Looked up from germline, CDR1 is LGHNT and CDR2 is FRNRAP. The trim removed 5 bases at V and 4 bases at J, leaving 8 bases unmatched. The CDR3 has 15 residues. The CDR3 sequence is CASGATGIRYNEQFF. In DNA, the CDR3 is TGTGCTAGTGGTGCGACAGGGATAAGGTACAATGAGCAGTTCTTC.

The chain couples TRBV19 to TRBJ1-1; D gene unclear. Germline loops: CDR1 LNHDA, CDR2 SQIVND (reference sequence). There are 14 residues in the CDR3. Trimming took off 2 bases at V and 1 base at J, with 8 bases between the two ends. The CDR3 bases are TGTGCCAGTAGTATAAACGGTCAGAACACTGAAGCTTTCTTT. Protein product: CASSINGQNTEAFF. The complete variable domain, with remaining parts taken from reference TRBV19 and TRBJ1-1, reads DGGITQSPKYLFRKEGQNVTLSCEQNLNHDAMYWYRQDPGQGLRLIYYSQIVNDFQKGDIAEGYSVSREKKESFPLTVTSAQKNPTAFYLCASSINGQNTEAFFGQGTRLTVV.

The chain recombines TRBV3-1 (or the pseudogene TRBV3-2) with TRBJ2-3; 7 bases fit TRBD2. V dropped 5 bases and J dropped 1; count of bases not matched to a gene: 6. CDR1 and CDR2 (germline): LGHDT, YNNKEL (reference sequence). This CDR3 has 15 amino acids. CDR3 sequence reads: CASSFGAGGTDTQYF. CDR3 bases: TGTGCCAGCAGCTTTGGGGCGGGGGGCACAGATACGCAGTATTTT.

This sequence joins TRBV14 and TRBJ2-3; 11 bases are shared with TRBD2. Germline CDR1 reads SGHDN; CDR2 reads FVKESK. The CDR3 totals 14 residues. CDR3 in amino acids: CSTSGGTLRDTQYF. In nucleotides, the CDR3 is TGTTCTACTAGCGGGGGTACCCTACGAGATACGCAGTATTTT.

The chain combines TRBV5-4 with TRBJ1-1; a weak D match, TRBD1 (6 bases). CDR1 and CDR2 (germline): SGHNT, YYREEE (reference sequence). The CDR3 is 16 amino acids. Trimming cost V 3 bases and J 3 bases, with 18 bases left between them. CDR3 nucleotides: TGTGCCAGCAGCTCCCGGGACAAACTAACGCACACTGAAGCTTTCTTT. Translation: CASSSRDKLTHTEAFF.

V and J are TRBV5-1 and TRBJ1-5; 8 bases line up with TRBD1. Germline trimming cut 6 bases from V and 0 bases from J; bases unmatched to any gene: 8. Per germline, CDR1 SGHRS and CDR2 YFSETQ. There are 16 residues in the CDR3. The CDR3 loop is CASNPQGALSNQPQHF. The CDR3 DNA reads as TGCGCCAGCAATCCTCAGGGGGCCCTTAGCAATCAGCCCCAGCATTTT.

The chain recombines TRBV13 with TRBJ2-7; 10 bases fit TRBD1. With V trimmed by 5 bases and J by 5 bases, 12 bases remained unmatched. The CDR3 length is 16 residues. Per germline, CDR1 PRHDT and CDR2 FYEKMQ (reference sequence). The CDR3 region has the DNA TGTGCCAGCAGCGAGACAGGGGGCCGTTTCGTCAACGAGCAGTACTTC. Protein sequence: CASSETGGRFVNEQYF.

The chain joins TRBV11-2 to TRBJ1-2; possibly TRBD1 for D (6 bases). Trimming took 2 bases from V and 6 from J, leaving 19 bases between them. The CDR3 is 16 residues long. Looked up from germline, CDR1 is SGHAT and CDR2 is FQNNGV. DNA for the CDR3: TGTGCCAGCAGCTTATCTTGGGCGGGGGGCGCAAATGGCTACACCTTC. This sequence encodes CASSLSWAGGANGYTF.